Below are 25 T cell receptor beta chains sequenced from a single sample in a study of response to subunit inactivated influenza vaccine. TCRdb redid the calling of the RT-PCR reads with MiXCR, one entry per CDR3 protein. The top ten hold around 9.9% of the sample, which has roughly 780,000 distinct CDR3 sequences, about 18% seen once. The sequenced sample was PBMCs from blood, obtained about 5 days after vaccination. These receptors were taken from a middle-aged man who received an inactivated influenza vaccine.

In its sample, this clonotype was seen many times. The rearrangement links TRBV20-1 to TRBJ2-5, with D possibly called TRBD1 or TRBD2 (5 bases each). V shed 1 base and J shed 2 bases, with 14 bases lying between them. The CDR3 runs to 15 residues. Germline loops: CDR1 DFQATT, CDR2 SNEGSKA (reference sequence). The CDR3 region is CSARGDRTGQETQYF. The DNA for the CDR3 is TGCAGTGCTAGAGGGGACCGGACTGGGCAAGAGACCCAGTACTTC.

The chain links TRBV20-1 to TRBJ2-1; 10 bases line up with TRBD2. CDR1 is DFQATT, CDR2 SNEGSKA, per germline (reference sequence). The CDR3 extends over 15 amino acids. The V and J ends lost 4 bases and 7 bases, in that order; junction bases with no gene match: 10. CDR3 nucleotides: TGCAGTGCTACCCCTGCGAGCGGGAGGGATAATGAGCAGTTCTTC. It is translated as CSATPASGRDNEQFF.

The chain joins TRBV3-1 to TRBJ2-1; D might be TRBD2 (5 bases). The germline gives CDR1 LGHDT, CDR2 YNNKEL (reference sequence). The CDR3 contains 16 residues. Deletions cut 1 base from V and 6 bases from J, with 16 bases between. The CDR3 DNA reads as TGTGCCAGCAGCCAAGGGAGGTGGGGTTCGGGCAATGAGCAGTTCTTC. Protein: CASSQGRWGSGNEQFF.

This clonotype was counted a few times. This rearrangement joins TRBV18 to TRBJ2-3; 9 nucleotides line up with TRBD2. The V gene's germline CDR1 is KGHSH and CDR2 LQKENI. The CDR3 sequence is 15 residues long. The trim removed 6 bases at V and 4 bases at J, leaving 8 bases unmatched. The CDR3 spells CASSVAGDSADTQYF. The CDR3 region has the DNA TGTGCCAGCTCCGTAGCGGGAGATAGTGCAGATACGCAGTATTTT.

V and J are TRBV20-1 and TRBJ2-2; TRBD1 matches at 7 bases. The CDR3 has 16 amino acids. Germline assignment: CDR1 DFQATT and CDR2 SNEGSKA (reference sequence). V lost 0 bases to trimming and J lost 6 bases; unmatched junction nucleotides: 10. CDR3 DNA: TGCAGTGCTAGAGATCCTGGCAGGGGGATCTCCGGGGAGCTGTTTTTT. This codes for CSARDPGRGISGELFF.

This clonotype was seen only a few times. CDR3 nucleotide sequence: TGTGCCAGCAGTTCCCCCGACAGGCTGGGAGAGACCCAGTACTTC. Translated: CASSSPDRLGETQYF. The V gene is TRBV6-5, the J gene TRBJ2-5, with D perhaps matching TRBD1 (6 bases). This CDR3 is built from 15 residues. The germline V and J ends were trimmed by 4 bases and 4 bases, with 16 bases remaining between them. CDR1 is MNHEY and CDR2 is SVGAGI in the germline V gene.

The rearrangement links TRBV5-5 to TRBJ2-7, with 10 positions matching TRBD1. The CDR3 spans 16 residues. V trimming: 4 bases; J trimming: 3 bases; junction bases outside the gene matches: 10. Looked up from germline, CDR1 is SGHKS and CDR2 is YYEKEE (reference sequence). CDR3 DNA sequence: TGTGCCAGCAGCCTCACCGGGACAGGGGCCGGCTACGAGCAGTACTTC. Translated, it gives CASSLTGTGAGYEQYF.

A few counts support this clonotype. The J gene is TRBJ2-2, the V gene TRBV5-1; no firm D call. Germline CDR1 SGHRS, CDR2 YFSETQ. Trimming took 1 base from V and 2 from J, leaving 9 bases between them. The CDR3 length is 15 residues. Here the CDR3 DNA reads TGCGCCAGCAGCTTGAATGCAGCTAACACCGGGGAGCTGTTTTTT. Protein: CASSLNAANTGELFF.

This clonotype was found a few times. The chain is built from TRBV6-5 and TRBJ2-1; D possibly corresponds to TRBD2 (6 bases). Trimming shortened V by 1 base and J by 9 bases, and 10 bases separated the two germline ends. Germline V CDR1 and CDR2: MNHEY, SVGAGI. The length of the CDR3 is 13 residues. DNA of the CDR3: TGTGCCAGCAGTTACTTCTCGGAGGGTGAGCAGTTCTTC. It specifies CASSYFSEGEQFF.

In its sample, this clonotype was seen a few times. This chain links TRBV20-1 with TRBJ1-1, with D perhaps matching TRBD1 (6 bases). The CDR3 sequence is 13 residues long. V lost 6 bases and J 0 bases, leaving 11 bases between the germline ends. Germline lookup yields CDR1 DFQATT and CDR2 SNEGSKA (reference sequence). The CDR3 region is CSANGQMNTEAFF. The DNA for the CDR3 is TGCAGTGCCAATGGACAGATGAACACTGAAGCTTTCTTT.

V usage is TRBV12-5 and J usage is TRBJ1-5, with no clear D. This CDR3 contains 19 residues. The germline gives CDR1 LGHNT, CDR2 FRNRAP. The V gene lost 10 bases and the J gene lost 2 bases, with 30 bases spanning the gap. CDR3: CATAPASRIERSGNQPQHF. The CDR3 coding sequence is TGTGCTACCGCTCCTGCTAGTCGTATTGAGAGGTCCGGCAATCAGCCCCAGCATTTT.

This chain joins TRBV20-1 and TRBJ2-3; 10 bases agree with TRBD2. Germline CDR1 is DFQATT and CDR2 is SNEGSKA (reference sequence). This CDR3 has 14 residues. Trimming at V came to 3 bases and at J to 5 bases, leaving 5 bases not matched to a gene. CDR3 coding DNA: TGCAGTGCTAGTCGACTAGCGGGTGGAGATACGCAGTATTTT. It specifies CSASRLAGGDTQYF.

This chain links TRBV20-1 with TRBJ1-1; possible D gene TRBD1, 5 bases. Trimming left V 6 bases short and J 6 bases short, with 11 bases between. The CDR3 runs to 11 residues. Germline V lookup: CDR1 DFQATT, CDR2 SNEGSKA (reference sequence). The CDR3 DNA reads TGCAGTGCGACAGAGCTCCCTGAAGCTTTCTTT. Translating it yields CSATELPEAFF.

J is TRBJ1-2 and V is TRBV20-1; 8 bases fit TRBD1. This CDR3 contains 17 residues. From germline, CDR1 is DFQATT and CDR2 SNEGSKA (reference sequence). CDR3 bases: TGCAGGGTCGGACAGGGCGTTTACCAAGCTTCTAGAGATGGCTACACCTTC. It yields the protein CRVGQGVYQASRDGYTF.

The V and J genes are TRBV27 and TRBJ2-1; no definite D call. CDR3 length: 13 amino acids. Trimming took off 5 bases at V and 8 bases at J, with 13 bases between the two ends. The germline CDR1 and CDR2 sequences are MNHEY and SMNVEV (reference sequence). Here the CDR3 reads CASSRTEIDEQFF. The CDR3 DNA follows: TGTGCCAGCAGTAGAACCGAAATAGATGAGCAGTTCTTC.

This clonotype was counted a few times. The chain carries TRBV29-1 and TRBJ2-1; tentatively, D is TRBD2 (5 bases). The CDR3 runs to 15 residues. Per germline, CDR1 SQVTM and CDR2 ANQGSEA. Trimming pared 0 bases from V and 1 base from J, leaving 10 bases between. In nucleotides, the CDR3 is TGCAGCGTTGAAGATGTCGGGATATCCTACAATGAGCAGTTCTTC. Translation gives CSVEDVGISYNEQFF.

The V call is TRBV6-5, the J call TRBJ2-3; no clear D gene. The CDR3 totals 17 residues. In germline, CDR1 is MNHEY, CDR2 SVGAGI. The V gene lost 0 bases and the J gene lost 4 bases, with 17 bases spanning the gap. The CDR3 DNA reads TGTGCCAGCAGTTACTCGATTCCTGGCACAAGGGCAGATACGCAGTATTTT. Amino acid sequence: CASSYSIPGTRADTQYF.

The CDR3 nucleotides are TGTGCCAGCTCATCTAGGACAGCCGTCACCCACGAGCAGTACTTC. It yields the protein CASSSRTAVTHEQYF. V gene TRBV18 combines with J gene TRBJ2-7; the D gene is possibly TRBD1 (6 bases). Trimming shortened V by 5 bases and J by 5 bases, and 19 bases separated the two germline ends. This CDR3 is built from 15 residues. The germline V gene encodes CDR1 KGHSH and CDR2 LQKENI.

This chain connects TRBV6-1 to TRBJ2-1; D may match TRBD1 or TRBD2 (6 bases each). The germline V and J ends were trimmed by 7 bases and 7 bases, with 14 bases remaining between them. The CDR3 loop spans 13 amino acids. Germline V gene lookup returns CDR1 MNHNS and CDR2 SASEGT. This CDR3 is CASTQPGANEQFF. The DNA for the CDR3 is TGTGCCAGCACCCAGCCGGGGGCGAATGAGCAGTTCTTC.

This clonotype came up once. V and J are TRBV9 and TRBJ2-1, with 7 bases matching TRBD1. J gave up 3 bases and V 3 bases, and 15 bases lay outside the gene matches. This CDR3 region has 18 residues. Germline CDR1 is SGDLS and CDR2 is YYNGEE. The CDR3 reads CASSAPFHPRDSYNEQFF. For the CDR3, the DNA is TGTGCCAGCAGCGCCCCCTTTCACCCTCGGGACAGCTACAATGAGCAGTTCTTC.

This clonotype was found a few times. The chain recombines TRBV20-1 with TRBJ2-1; no definite D call. Per germline, CDR1 DFQATT and CDR2 SNEGSKA (reference sequence). Trimming shortened V by 3 bases and J by 4 bases, and 7 bases separated the two germline ends. The CDR3 consists of 12 residues. The CDR3 here is CSARQSYNEQFF. The CDR3 DNA reads as TGCAGTGCTAGGCAAAGTTACAATGAGCAGTTCTTC.

There are a few counts of this clonotype. The chain combines TRBV7-2 with TRBJ2-7; 9 bases map to TRBD1. V trimming: 5 bases; J trimming: 3 bases; junction bases outside the gene matches: 8. This CDR3 is built from 15 residues. Germline V gene sequence: CDR1 SGHTA, CDR2 FQGNSA. CDR3 region: CASSTRTGVNYEQYF. CDR3 in DNA: TGTGCCAGCAGCACCCGGACAGGGGTAAACTACGAGCAGTACTTC.

The V call is TRBV24-1, the J call TRBJ2-5; 7 bases fit TRBD2. Trimming at V came to 1 base and at J to 4 bases, leaving 8 bases not matched to a gene. The CDR3 is 16 residues long. Germline V gene data show CDR1 as KGHDR and CDR2 as SFDVKD. The CDR3 nucleotides read TGTGCCACCAGTGATTTTGACGACGGGGGGACAGAGACCCAGTACTTC. Protein product: CATSDFDDGGTETQYF.

This clonotype has only a few counts. The chain recombines TRBV20-1 with TRBJ2-7; 9 bases line up with TRBD2. V shed 2 bases and J 4 bases; nucleotides not matched to a gene: 3. This CDR3 has 13 amino acids. Germline V gene data show CDR1 as DFQATT and CDR2 as SNEGSKA (reference sequence). The CDR3 reads CSARLREGYEQYF. CDR3 DNA: TGCAGTGCTAGACTGCGGGAGGGGTACGAGCAGTACTTC.

The chain employs TRBV5-1 and TRBJ2-3; possibly TRBD1 for D (6 bases). This CDR3 has 14 residues. The V gene lost 5 bases and the J gene lost 4 bases, with 14 bases spanning the gap. Germline assignment: CDR1 SGHRS and CDR2 YFSETQ. CDR3 residues: CASSDPQGPDTQYF. The CDR3 DNA is TGCGCCAGCAGTGACCCACAGGGCCCAGATACGCAGTATTTT.